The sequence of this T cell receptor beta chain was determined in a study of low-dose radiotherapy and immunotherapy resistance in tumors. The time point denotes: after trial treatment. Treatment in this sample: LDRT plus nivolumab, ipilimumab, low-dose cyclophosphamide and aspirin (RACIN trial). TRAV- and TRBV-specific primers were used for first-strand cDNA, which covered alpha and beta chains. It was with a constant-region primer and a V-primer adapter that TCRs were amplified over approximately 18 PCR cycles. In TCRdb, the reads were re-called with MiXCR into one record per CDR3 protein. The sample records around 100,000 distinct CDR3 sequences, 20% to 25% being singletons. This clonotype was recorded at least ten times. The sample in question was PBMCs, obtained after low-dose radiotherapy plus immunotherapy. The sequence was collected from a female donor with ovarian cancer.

CDR3 DNA sequence: TGTGCCAGCAGCGGCGGGAGGGCCAGGAGCACAGATACGCAGTATTTT. Encoded protein: CASSGGRARSTDTQYF. J is TRBJ2-3 and V is TRBV14; 9 nucleotides align to TRBD2. V was clipped by 5 bases and J by 0 bases; unmatched bases: 6. Germline-derived CDR1 and CDR2 are SGHDN and FVKESK. The CDR3 spans 16 residues. Full variable domain (rest looked up from reference TRBV14 and TRBJ2-3): EAGVTQFPSHSVIEKGQTVTLRCDPISGHDNLYWYRRVMGKEIKFLLHFVKESKQDESGMPNNRFLAERTGGTYSTLKVQPAELEDSGVYFCASSGGRARSTDTQYFGPGTRLTVL.